Listed here are 2 T cell receptor beta chains from one sample, sequenced in a study of identical twins. TCRdb re-called the 5' RACE reads with MiXCR, one entry per CDR3 protein. The sample carries hundreds of thousands of distinct CDR3 sequences, 6.1% recorded once. The specimen sequenced was naive T cells sorted from blood. The receptors here all came from a man aged 18 to 30 in good health.

The chain couples TRBV5-1 to TRBJ2-7; D may be TRBD1 (6 bases). The CDR3 spans 14 residues. V lost 2 bases and J 3 bases, leaving 12 bases between the germline ends. Germline CDR1 reads SGHRS; CDR2 reads YFSETQ. The CDR3, as DNA: TGCGCCAGCAGCTTTCAGGCAGGGGACTACGAGCAGTACTTC. This encodes CASSFQAGDYEQYF.

At least ten counts were recorded for this clonotype. This chain joins TRBV9 and TRBJ2-3, with D possibly being TRBD1 (6 bases). CDR1 and CDR2 (germline): SGDLS, YYNGEE. The CDR3 runs to 15 residues. V was pared by 0 bases and J by 1 base, with 9 bases between. The CDR3 sequence: CASSVAAGGTDTQYF. The CDR3 DNA reads as TGTGCCAGCAGCGTAGCGGCAGGGGGCACAGATACGCAGTATTTT.